These 29 T cell receptor beta chains share one sample of origin, sequenced in a study of blood T cell repertoires in COVID-19. TCRdb's table, derived via immunoSEQ multiplex PCR, lists solely in-frame clones and lacks some. The repertoire includes some 69,000 clones, 65% to 85% of them detected once, and more than 2% sits in the top ten. Sequenced material: peripheral blood. The source is an older man with active or convalescent COVID-19.

The chain is built from TRBV4-1 and TRBJ2-3, with a tentative D call TRBD2 (6 bases). The germline V and J ends were trimmed by 0 bases and 6 bases, with 13 bases remaining between them. CDR1 MGHRA and CDR2 YSYEKL come from the germline V gene. The CDR3 loop spans 15 amino acids. As DNA, the CDR3 is TGCGCCAGCAGCCAAGATGGAGGGGCAGTGGATACGCAGTATTTT. Translated, it gives CASSQDGGAVDTQYF.

The chain has TRBV3-1 (or the pseudogene TRBV3-2) and TRBJ2-1; no firm D call. Germline CDR1 is LGHDT and CDR2 is YNNKEL (reference sequence). V lost 1 base and J 3 bases, leaving 4 bases between the germline ends. This CDR3 spans 13 amino acids. CDR3 in amino acids: CASSQGGYNEQFF. The CDR3 region has the DNA TGTGCCAGCAGCCAAGGCGGCTACAATGAGCAGTTCTTC.

V gene TRBV5-5 combines with J gene TRBJ1-6; TRBD1 matches at 11 bases. V shed 5 bases and J 10 bases; nucleotides not matched to a gene: 2. The CDR3 runs 13 residues. CDR1 and CDR2 from the germline V gene are SGHKS and YYEKEE (reference sequence). As DNA, the CDR3 is TGTGCCAGCAGTCGGGACAGGGGGTCACCCCTCCACTTT. Encoded protein: CASSRDRGSPLHF.

V usage is TRBV5-5 and J usage is TRBJ2-7; 7 positions agree with TRBD1. The CDR3 totals 12 residues. Germline V gene sequence: CDR1 SGHKS, CDR2 YYEKEE (reference sequence). The trim removed 7 bases at V and 5 bases at J, leaving 6 bases unmatched. The CDR3 bases are TGTGCCAGCGGTAGGGGGCTCGACGAGCAGTACTTC. It yields the protein CASGRGLDEQYF.

This sequence joins TRBV10-3 and TRBJ1-1; unclear D gene. The germline CDR1 and CDR2 sequences are ENHRY and SYGVKD. Trimming shortened V by 10 bases and J by 0 bases, and 12 bases separated the two germline ends. The CDR3 extends over 13 amino acids. Here the CDR3 reads CATMTDMNTEAFF. DNA of the CDR3: TGTGCCACCATGACCGACATGAACACTGAAGCTTTCTTT.

This clone showed up just once. The rearrangement joins TRBV19 to TRBJ1-2; 7 bases line up with TRBD1. V lost 4 bases, J lost 0 bases, and 5 bases stayed unmatched. Germline CDR1 reads LNHDA; CDR2 reads SQIVND (reference sequence). This CDR3 has 15 amino acids. CDR3 sequence reads: CASSTGTAANYGYTF. The CDR3 nucleotides read TGTGCCAGTAGTACGGGGACAGCAGCTAACTATGGCTACACCTTC.

The rearrangement uses TRBV6-6 and TRBJ2-7, with 9 bases aligning to TRBD1. The CDR3 runs 16 residues. Trimming at V came to 5 bases and at J to 3 bases, leaving 11 bases not matched to a gene. Germline V gene lookup returns CDR1 MNHNY and CDR2 SVGAGI (reference sequence). The DNA for the CDR3 is TGTGCCAGCAGTCCCCGACAGGGGGTAGTTAGCTACGAGCAGTACTTC. Its translation is CASSPRQGVVSYEQYF.

J is TRBJ2-2 and V is TRBV4-2; 11 nucleotides align to TRBD1. V shed 4 bases, J shed 3 bases, and the junction held 1 base outside the gene matches. CDR3 length equals 15 residues. Per the germline V gene, CDR1 is LGHNA and CDR2 is YNFKEQ. CDR3: CASSRDRGDTGELFF. Written as DNA, the CDR3 is TGTGCCAGCAGCCGGGACAGGGGGGACACCGGGGAGCTGTTTTTT.

The rearrangement joins TRBV15 to TRBJ1-4; D may be TRBD1 (5 bases). The CDR3 has 15 residues. Trimming pared 1 base from V and 7 bases from J, leaving 13 bases between. Germline CDR1 reads LNHNV; CDR2 reads YYDKDF (reference sequence). CDR3 DNA: TGTGCCACCAGCAGAGTGGGCAGGGTTTTTGAAAAACTGTTTTTT. Its translation is CATSRVGRVFEKLFF.

This chain uses TRBV6-4 with TRBJ1-4, with D perhaps matching TRBD1 (5 bases). The V and J ends lost 9 bases and 3 bases respectively, with 20 bases between them. CDR3 length equals 16 residues. Germline loops: CDR1 MRHNA, CDR2 SNTAGT. The CDR3 reads CARPLDSPVPNEKLFF. Here the CDR3 DNA reads TGTGCCAGGCCCCTTGACAGCCCGGTACCTAATGAAAAACTGTTTTTT.

The gene calls are TRBV15 and TRBJ2-5, with D possibly being TRBD1 (5 bases). The V and J ends lost 1 base and 5 bases respectively, with 11 bases between them. Germline CDR1 reads LNHNV; CDR2 reads YYDKDF (reference sequence). The CDR3 runs 14 residues. DNA for the CDR3: TGTGCCACCAGCAGAGCTCCAGGGCGGGAGACCCAGTACTTC. Translated, it gives CATSRAPGRETQYF.

V usage is TRBV11-2 and J usage is TRBJ2-7, with 9 bases matching TRBD1. The CDR3 has 17 residues. Trimming took 4 bases from V and 2 from J; bases not matched to a gene: 12. Germline CDR1 and CDR2: SGHAT and FQNNGV. The CDR3 sequence is CASSWTGVTSRAYEQYF. CDR3 coding DNA: TGTGCCAGCAGCTGGACAGGGGTAACTAGCAGGGCCTACGAGCAGTACTTC.

The chain links TRBV5-1 to TRBJ2-1; 11 bases are shared with TRBD2. This CDR3 comprises 14 residues. Germline V gene sequence: CDR1 SGHRS, CDR2 YFSETQ. Germline trimming cut 6 bases from V and 3 bases from J; bases unmatched to any gene: 2. CDR3 in amino acids: CASKLAGVYNEQFF. The CDR3 bases are TGCGCCAGCAAACTAGCGGGGGTCTACAATGAGCAGTTCTTC.

The gene calls are TRBV12-3 or TRBV12-4 and TRBJ1-2, with D unclear. The CDR3 extends over 13 amino acids. With 6 bases removed from V and 4 bases from J, the gap between germline ends came to 12 bases. DNA of the CDR3: TGTGCCAGCAGCCTTCCGTCGGTCTATGGCTACACCTTC. This gives the protein CASSLPSVYGYTF.

This sequence joins TRBV28 and TRBJ2-1; tentative D call: TRBD1 (6 bases). CDR1 and CDR2 from the germline V gene are MDHEN and SYDVKM. The CDR3 contains 16 residues. The V gene lost 7 bases and the J gene lost 2 bases, with 18 bases spanning the gap. The CDR3 DNA reads as TGTGCCAGCAAGCTAGGGGGTGGGGACGCCTACAATGAGCAGTTCTTC. Translating gives CASKLGGGDAYNEQFF.

There are a few counts of this clone. CDR3 in amino acids: CASSQGTAGNTIYF. DNA for the CDR3: TGCGCCAGCAGCCAAGGGACAGCGGGAAACACCATATATTTT. The chain is built from TRBV5-1 and TRBJ1-3, with TRBD1 matching 7 bases. V lost 4 bases to trimming and J lost 4 bases; unmatched junction nucleotides: 5. CDR3 length: 14 residues. Germline V gene sequence: CDR1 SGHRS, CDR2 YFSETQ.

This clone was counted a few times. This chain connects TRBV28 to TRBJ2-3, with TRBD2 matching 8 bases. V gave up 5 bases and J gave up 6 bases; unmatched junction bases: 7. The CDR3 is 14 amino acids. The V gene's germline CDR1 is MDHEN and CDR2 SYDVKM. The CDR3 loop reads CASSQGLDPDTQYF. The CDR3, as DNA: TGTGCCAGCAGTCAGGGACTAGACCCCGATACGCAGTATTTT.

This chain connects TRBV5-4 to TRBJ2-4; 8 bases match TRBD1. V gave up 0 bases and J gave up 4 bases; unmatched junction bases: 6. Germline V gene lookup returns CDR1 SGHNT and CDR2 YYREEE (reference sequence). The CDR3 spans 16 residues. CDR3 coding DNA: TGTGCCAGCAGCTTGGGGGTAGGACAGGGAAAAAACATTCAGTACTTC. The encoded protein is CASSLGVGQGKNIQYF.

The genes are TRBV6-2 or TRBV6-3 and TRBJ2-7; the D is unclear. The CDR3 contains 13 residues. Trimming shortened V by 2 bases and J by 0 bases, and 5 bases separated the two germline ends. Germline V gene lookup returns CDR1 MNHEY and CDR2 SVGEGT. This chain's CDR3 is CASSYTDSYEQYF. The CDR3 coding sequence is TGTGCCAGCAGTTACACTGACTCCTACGAGCAGTACTTC.

The gene calls are TRBV19 and TRBJ2-2; a weak D match, TRBD1 (6 bases). Trimming left V 6 bases short and J 6 bases short, with 17 bases between. CDR1 is LNHDA, CDR2 SQIVND, per germline (reference sequence). The CDR3 consists of 15 residues. The CDR3 coding sequence is TGTGCCAGTAGGACAGGCATCTCTCGGGCCGGGGAGCTGTTTTTT. As protein: CASRTGISRAGELFF.

The V gene is TRBV5-1, the J gene TRBJ2-5, with a possible D match to TRBD2 (5 bases). V was cut by 3 bases and J by 5 bases, with 11 bases left in between. From germline, CDR1 is SGHRS and CDR2 YFSETQ. The CDR3 sequence is 13 residues long. In DNA form, the CDR3 reads TGCGCCAGCAGCTGGGGAGTTGGGGAGACCCAGTACTTC. Translated: CASSWGVGETQYF. Together with reference TRBV5-1 and TRBJ2-5, the CDR3 gives the full variable domain: KAGVTQTPRYLIKTRGQQVTLSCSPISGHRSVSWYQQTPGQGLQFLFEYFSETQRNKGNFPGRFSGRQFSNSRSEMNVSTLELGDSALYLCASSWGVGETQYFGPGTRLLVL.

V and J are TRBV4-2 and TRBJ1-5; 8 bases map to TRBD1. J lost 2 bases, V lost 3 bases, and 3 bases had no gene match. The CDR3 runs 15 residues. Germline V gene lookup returns CDR1 LGHNA and CDR2 YNFKEQ. The CDR3 DNA reads TGTGCCAGCAGCCAGCAGACAGGGGGCAATCAGCCCCAGCATTTT. Translated, it gives CASSQQTGGNQPQHF.

This chain connects TRBV10-3 to TRBJ2-2, with D unclear. Trimming took 2 bases from V and 9 from J, leaving 4 bases between them. CDR1 and CDR2 from the germline V gene are ENHRY and SYGVKD. The CDR3 length is 11 residues. CDR3 DNA sequence: TGTGCCATCAGTGAGAGCAGGGAGCTGTTTTTT. This encodes CAISESRELFF.

The gene calls are TRBV5-1 and TRBJ1-5; TRBD1 matches at 8 bases. The CDR3 is 15 amino acids. Trimming removed 1 base from V and 3 bases from J; junction bases left unmatched: 3. Germline lookup yields CDR1 SGHRS and CDR2 YFSETQ. The CDR3 nucleotides are TGCGCCAGCAGCTTGACAGGGGGGTTCAATCAGCCCCAGCATTTT. Translated, it gives CASSLTGGFNQPQHF.

A few counts support this clone. The chain has TRBV6-5 and TRBJ1-2; a weak D match, TRBD1 (5 bases). The CDR3 totals 13 residues. Trimming removed 7 bases from V and 8 bases from J, with 17 bases in between. Germline V lookup: CDR1 MNHEY, CDR2 SVGAGI. CDR3 nucleotides: TGTGCCAGCAAAAGGGGAGGGAACGACGGCTACACCTTC. This gives the protein CASKRGGNDGYTF.

This clone has only a few counts. The rearrangement links TRBV30 to TRBJ2-3; maybe TRBD1 (5 bases). Germline CDR1 and CDR2: GTSNPN and SVGIG (reference sequence). Trimming shortened V by 0 bases and J by 2 bases, and 12 bases separated the two germline ends. The CDR3 runs 15 residues. Here the CDR3 DNA reads TGTGCCTGGAGTGTACAAGGGGCCCTCACAGATACGCAGTATTTT. Protein product: CAWSVQGALTDTQYF.

The chain carries TRBV2 and TRBJ2-7; 10 nucleotides match TRBD1. V was pared by 1 base and J by 4 bases, with 1 base of the junction left unmatched. CDR3 length equals 14 residues. Germline V gene lookup returns CDR1 SNHLY and CDR2 FYNNEI. CDR3 DNA sequence: TGTGCCAGCAGTGAAGTGGGACAGGGGTACGAGCAGTACTTC. This codes for CASSEVGQGYEQYF.

This chain connects TRBV18 to TRBJ2-5, with TRBD1 identical over 7 bases. This CDR3 has 15 amino acids. From germline, CDR1 is KGHSH and CDR2 LQKENI. Germline trimming cut 3 bases from V and 2 bases from J; bases unmatched to any gene: 6. CDR3 in amino acids: CASSPQQGKQETQYF. Written as DNA, the CDR3 is TGTGCCAGCTCACCCCAACAGGGGAAGCAAGAGACCCAGTACTTC. Full variable domain (outside the CDR3, taken from reference TRBV18 and TRBJ2-5): NAGVMQNPRHLVRRRGQEARLRCSPMKGHSHVYWYRQLPEEGLKFMVYLQKENIIDESGMPKERFSAEFPKEGPSILRIQQVVRGDSAAYFCASSPQQGKQETQYFGPGTRLLVL.

The chain has TRBV11-3 and TRBJ2-7; 12 bases are a match to TRBD2. The V gene end was trimmed by 5 bases and the J gene end by 5 bases; junction bases not matched to a gene: 7. Germline-derived CDR1 and CDR2 are SGHNT and YENEEA. The CDR3 spans 15 residues. The CDR3 region is CASSNRLAGAHEQYF. In DNA form, the CDR3 reads TGTGCCAGCAGCAACCGACTAGCGGGAGCCCACGAGCAGTACTTC.